One and the same sample provided the 30 T cell receptor beta chains below, sequenced in a study of T cell repertoires in cytomegalovirus infection. TCRdb recomputed calls from the reads with MiXCR, one row per CDR3 protein. The data contain almost 550,000 distinct CDR3 sequences, 15% to 20% of them singletons. Sequencing was done on a sample of CD8+ T cells from PBMCs. The receptors originated from a human donor in good health (CMV status not recorded). Some clones in this sample may be carry-over from other donors' samples.

There are many counts of this clonotype. The chain joins TRBV28 to TRBJ2-4; D possibly corresponds to TRBD2 (6 bases). This CDR3 contains 15 residues. The germline V and J ends were trimmed by 2 bases and 4 bases, with 12 bases remaining between them. Germline CDR1 reads MDHEN; CDR2 reads SYDVKM. CDR3 sequence (DNA): TGTGCCAGCAGTTTAAGGCGGGACGGAAAAAACATTCAGTACTTC. Amino acid sequence: CASSLRRDGKNIQYF.

The genes are TRBV29-1 and TRBJ2-1; D is perhaps TRBD2 (6 bases). The CDR3 is made up of 15 amino acids. V shed 4 bases and J shed 1 base, with 14 bases lying between them. Germline values: CDR1 SQVTM, CDR2 ANQGSEA. The CDR3 here is CSVGEVSSSYNEQFF. CDR3 sequence (DNA): TGCAGCGTTGGGGAGGTCTCTTCTTCCTACAATGAGCAGTTCTTC.

In its sample, this clonotype was seen a few times. The chain carries TRBV6-2 or TRBV6-3 and TRBJ2-7; D tentatively fits TRBD1 or TRBD2 (5 bases each). Trimming shortened V by 4 bases and J by 5 bases, and 15 bases separated the two germline ends. Germline CDR1 is MNHEY and CDR2 is SVGEGT. This CDR3 has 14 amino acids. The CDR3: CASSSQGELDEQYF. The CDR3 region has the DNA TGTGCCAGCAGTTCGCAGGGAGAACTGGACGAGCAGTACTTC.

This clonotype has more than one count but fewer than ten. In nucleotides, the CDR3 is TGTGCCAGCAGTGGCCGCAATGACTATGGCTACACCTTC. It yields the protein CASSGRNDYGYTF. The chain recombines TRBV25-1 with TRBJ1-2; D is unresolved. This CDR3 contains 13 residues. V lost 4 bases and J lost 3, with 9 bases in between. The germline gives CDR1 MGHDK, CDR2 SYGVNS.

This clonotype was detected a few times. The CDR3 sequence is CAAGTGGTNEQFF. CDR3 coding DNA: TGTGCCGCAGGGACAGGGGGGACAAATGAGCAGTTCTTC. V is TRBV7-3 and J is TRBJ2-1; 11 bases are shared with TRBD1. V lost 11 bases, J lost 7 bases, and 7 bases stayed unmatched. This CDR3 has 13 residues. Germline CDR1 and CDR2: SGHTA and FQGTGA.

The chain recombines TRBV12-3 or TRBV12-4 with TRBJ2-1; tentative D call: TRBD2 (5 bases). V lost 3 bases and J 11 bases, leaving 8 bases between the germline ends. This CDR3 region has 11 residues. CDR3 in DNA: TGTGCCAGCAGTTTGGGAGTGAAGCAGTTCTTC. Protein sequence: CASSLGVKQFF.

This clonotype has more than one count but fewer than ten. The J gene is TRBJ2-7, the V gene TRBV19; no clear D. Trimming removed 3 bases from V and 2 bases from J, with 8 bases in between. The CDR3 is made up of 13 amino acids. Germline loops: CDR1 LNHDA, CDR2 SQIVND (reference sequence). CDR3 DNA: TGTGCCAGTAGTATTGAGGTGACCTACGAGCAGTACTTC. Encoded protein: CASSIEVTYEQYF.

This clonotype was observed a few times. The chain links TRBV5-6 to TRBJ1-5; possibly TRBD1 for D (6 bases). V was shortened by 3 bases and J by 3 bases, with 10 bases between the two germline ends. The CDR3 is 14 amino acids. The germline CDR1 and CDR2 sequences are SGHDT and YYEEEE. CDR3 nucleotides: TGTGCCAGCAGCTCGGACAGCCTCAATCAGCCCCAGCATTTT. This gives the protein CASSSDSLNQPQHF.

The chain recombines TRBV2 with TRBJ2-6; 8 bases map to TRBD2. This CDR3 contains 16 residues. Germline values: CDR1 SNHLY, CDR2 FYNNEI. V was clipped by 5 bases and J by 0 bases; unmatched bases: 3. The CDR3 nucleotides are TGTGCCAGCAGTCCCGGGACTAGCTCTGGGGCCAACGTCCTGACTTTC. It is translated as CASSPGTSSGANVLTF.

In regard to this clonotype: This CDR3 fails to terminate in the conserved phenylalanine or tryptophan, so it likely reflects a read error. The CDR3 DNA sequence: TGTGCCAGCAGCTTCCCTGGGGAGAACTACAATGAGCAGTTCTTA. Translated, it gives CASSFPGENYNEQFL. The chain has TRBV7-9 and TRBJ2-1, with D perhaps TRBD2 (5 bases). This CDR3 contains 15 residues. Per germline, CDR1 SEHNR and CDR2 FQNEAQ (reference sequence). The V and J ends lost 3 bases and 3 bases respectively, with 12 bases between them.

This clonotype was recorded many times. The V gene is TRBV14, the J gene TRBJ2-2; 8 nucleotides match TRBD2. Looked up from germline, CDR1 is SGHDN and CDR2 is FVKESK. This CDR3 is 16 amino acids long. After removal of 0 bases from V and 4 bases from J, the junction contained 4 bases not matched to a gene. The CDR3 loop reads CASSQDGAGVTGELFF. The CDR3 DNA reads TGTGCCAGCAGCCAAGATGGAGCGGGAGTCACCGGGGAGCTGTTTTTT. The full variable domain, with the rest looked up from reference TRBV14 and TRBJ2-2, is EAGVTQFPSHSVIEKGQTVTLRCDPISGHDNLYWYRRVMGKEIKFLLHFVKESKQDESGMPNNRFLAERTGGTYSTLKVQPAELEDSGVYFCASSQDGAGVTGELFFGEGSRLTVL.

In its sample, this clonotype was seen many times. The chain joins TRBV6-6 to TRBJ2-7, with D maybe TRBD2 (6 bases). The germline gives CDR1 MNHNY, CDR2 SVGAGI (reference sequence). The CDR3 runs to 14 residues. The V end lost 6 bases, the J end lost 2 bases, and 14 bases lay between the germline ends. This chain's CDR3 is CASSSGTEAYEQYF. As DNA, the CDR3 is TGTGCCAGCAGCTCCGGGACTGAGGCCTACGAGCAGTACTTC.

The DNA of the CDR3 is TGTGCCAGCACCGCTTCTGTGACAGGTCCTATCCAGGGGCCCCAGCATTTT. Protein: CASTASVTGPIQGPQHF. J is TRBJ1-5 and V is TRBV5-8, with TRBD1 as a possible D gene (6 bases). There are 17 residues in the CDR3. Trimming took 6 bases from V and 9 from J, leaving 28 bases between them. Germline CDR1 SGHTS, CDR2 YDEGEE.

CDR3 protein: CASRSGAVNTEAFF. CDR3 coding DNA: TGTGCCAGCAGGTCAGGTGCGGTGAACACTGAAGCTTTCTTT. This sequence joins TRBV11-2 and TRBJ1-1; D unclear. V was pared by 6 bases and J by 0 bases, with 11 bases between. The CDR3 extends over 14 amino acids. Germline CDR1 reads SGHAT; CDR2 reads FQNNGV.

This sequence joins TRBV3-1 and TRBJ1-5; possibly TRBD1 for D (6 bases). Between the trimmed V and J ends, which lost 0 bases and 5 bases, there was a span of 17 bases. The germline V gene has CDR1 LGHDT and CDR2 YNNKEL (reference sequence). This CDR3 region has 17 residues. The CDR3 reads CASSQDLPGGGDQPQHF. The CDR3 bases are TGTGCCAGCAGCCAAGATCTTCCGGGGGGCGGGGATCAGCCCCAGCATTTT.

This clonotype has a count of ten or more. This chain uses TRBV6-1 with TRBJ2-7; 11 nucleotides align to TRBD2. Germline-derived CDR1 and CDR2 are MNHNS and SASEGT. J was trimmed by 6 bases and V by 2 bases; bases with no gene match: 9. The CDR3 extends over 16 amino acids. CDR3 sequence (DNA): TGTGCCAGCAGTGAATATCGCCTAGCGGGAGGAGGCGAGCAGTACTTC. It specifies CASSEYRLAGGGEQYF.

This CDR3 is CSVGGGLRAFF. The CDR3 DNA reads as TGCAGCGTTGGAGGGGGACTCCGGGCTTTCTTT. This rearrangement joins TRBV29-1 to TRBJ1-1; tentative D call: TRBD1 (6 bases). CDR1 is SQVTM and CDR2 is ANQGSEA in the germline V gene. Trimming left V 4 bases short and J 11 bases short, with 14 bases between. The CDR3 runs to 11 residues.

This clonotype was observed a few times. J is TRBJ2-7 and V is TRBV10-3; the D is unclear. The CDR3 is made up of 12 amino acids. Germline CDR1 and CDR2: ENHRY and SYGVKD. The germline V and J ends were trimmed by 0 bases and 6 bases, with 6 bases remaining between them. The CDR3 DNA follows: TGTGCCATCAGTGAGTCGGCACGCGAGCAGTACTTC. Amino acid sequence: CAISESAREQYF.

This clonotype showed up just a few times. J is TRBJ2-3 and V is TRBV27; the match to TRBD2 covers 7 bases. The junction had 6 bases not matched to a gene; V was cut back by 9 bases and J by 6 bases. The CDR3 covers 12 residues. Germline V gene sequence: CDR1 MNHEY, CDR2 SMNVEV (reference sequence). The CDR3 loop is CASGRGGDTQYF. The CDR3 DNA reads as TGTGCCAGTGGGCGGGGAGGGGATACGCAGTATTTT.

The sample holds many counts of this clonotype. This sequence joins TRBV4-2 and TRBJ1-1; perhaps TRBD1 as D (5 bases). Trimming stripped 4 bases from V and 3 bases from J, with 15 bases between. Germline CDR1 LGHNA, CDR2 YNFKEQ. The CDR3 has 15 amino acids. CDR3 in DNA: TGTGCCAGCAGCCCGGCCGGGAGGGGTTACACTGAAGCTTTCTTT. This gives the protein CASSPAGRGYTEAFF.

In this sample, this clonotype turned up many times. In DNA form, the CDR3 reads TGTGCCAGCAGTCAGGGACAGGGGAGGAATGAGCAGTTCTTC. It specifies CASSQGQGRNEQFF. The rearrangement joins TRBV27 to TRBJ2-1; 10 nucleotides align to TRBD1. V was pared by 5 bases and J by 7 bases, with 5 bases of the junction left unmatched. There are 14 residues in the CDR3. Germline assignment: CDR1 MNHEY and CDR2 SMNVEV (reference sequence).

This clonotype was recorded only once. A read error may explain this, as a much larger clone is one base away. The chain couples TRBV7-6 to TRBJ2-1; 9 positions match TRBD2. Germline CDR1 is SGHVS and CDR2 is FNYEAQ. The CDR3 extends over 15 amino acids. The CDR3 DNA reads as TGTGCTAGCAACTTAGGTAGCGGGAGTTTGAATGAGCAGTTCTTC. Translated: CASNLGSGSLNEQFF.

In nucleotides, the CDR3 is TGTGCCAGCAGCCAAGAGTGGGGGAATGATGGCTACACCTTC. Amino acids: CASSQEWGNDGYTF. The rearrangement uses TRBV14 and TRBJ1-2; TRBD1 might be the D (5 bases). The CDR3 extends over 14 amino acids. The germline V gene encodes CDR1 SGHDN and CDR2 FVKESK. Deletions cut 0 bases from V and 6 bases from J, with 11 bases between.

Turning to this clonotype: A read error is likely, as this CDR3 ends without the conserved phenylalanine or tryptophan. The V gene is TRBV12-3 or TRBV12-4, the J gene TRBJ2-7; D ambiguous. The CDR3 spans 12 residues. The ends were cut back, 6 bases at V and 6 bases at J, with 12 bases in the middle. CDR3 amino acids: CASSRWKGEQYY. The DNA for the CDR3 is TGTGCCAGCAGCCGCTGGAAGGGCGAGCAGTACTAC.

This clonotype appeared many times. This chain joins TRBV28 and TRBJ2-7; no reliable D call. Per the germline V gene, CDR1 is MDHEN and CDR2 is SYDVKM. This CDR3 has 12 residues. V lost 3 bases to trimming and J lost 5 bases, with 8 bases between them. The CDR3 sequence: CASSFEANEQYF. The DNA for the CDR3 is TGTGCCAGCAGTTTTGAAGCTAACGAGCAGTACTTC.

The chain joins TRBV27 to TRBJ1-5, with D unclear. V lost 9 bases and J lost 9, with 18 bases in between. Looked up from germline, CDR1 is MNHEY and CDR2 is SMNVEV (reference sequence). The CDR3 consists of 13 residues. For the CDR3, the DNA is TGTGCCAGTTCTAACTCGGGGTTCCGGCCCCAGCATTTT. Translated, it gives CASSNSGFRPQHF.

With regard to this clonotype: A much larger clone sits a single nucleotide away, making a read error possible. This sequence joins TRBV6-6 and TRBJ1-2; D ambiguous. Germline V gene sequence: CDR1 MNHNY, CDR2 SVGAGI (reference sequence). CDR3 length: 16 residues. V lost 5 bases to trimming and J lost 8 bases, with 24 bases between them. The CDR3 nucleotides read TGTGCCAGCAGTGCCGGAGGAAGGTGGACTATTCGGGGCTACACCTTC. Translating gives CASSAGGRWTIRGYTF.

This clonotype was detected a few times. The V call is TRBV20-1, the J call TRBJ2-7, with D perhaps TRBD1 or TRBD2 (5 bases each). The CDR3 totals 15 residues. CDR1 DFQATT and CDR2 SNEGSKA come from the germline V gene (reference sequence). Trimming stripped 0 bases from V and 2 bases from J, with 14 bases between. This CDR3 is CSARERAGHPYEQYF. DNA for the CDR3: TGCAGTGCTAGAGAGAGGGCAGGGCACCCCTACGAGCAGTACTTC.

The sample holds many counts of this clonotype. The junction shows a germline mismatch at one end, possibly a read error. The gene calls are TRBV11-2 and TRBJ1-3; tentative D call: TRBD1 (6 bases). Germline V CDR1 and CDR2: SGHAT, FQNNGV. The CDR3 has 17 residues. CDR3 nucleotide sequence: TGTGCCAGCACCTTAGTGGCGGGGGCGACTTCTGGAAACACCATATATTTT. Its protein product is CASTLVAGATSGNTIYF.

The chain recombines TRBV6-5 with TRBJ1-1, with D hard to call. Germline V gene sequence: CDR1 MNHEY, CDR2 SVGAGI. The CDR3 is made up of 17 amino acids. The V gene lost 4 bases and the J gene lost 2 bases, with 20 bases spanning the gap. The CDR3, as DNA: TGTGCCAGCAGTTTTAGTCCTGATGAAGGTAGAAACACTGAAGCTTTCTTT. Translated: CASSFSPDEGRNTEAFF.